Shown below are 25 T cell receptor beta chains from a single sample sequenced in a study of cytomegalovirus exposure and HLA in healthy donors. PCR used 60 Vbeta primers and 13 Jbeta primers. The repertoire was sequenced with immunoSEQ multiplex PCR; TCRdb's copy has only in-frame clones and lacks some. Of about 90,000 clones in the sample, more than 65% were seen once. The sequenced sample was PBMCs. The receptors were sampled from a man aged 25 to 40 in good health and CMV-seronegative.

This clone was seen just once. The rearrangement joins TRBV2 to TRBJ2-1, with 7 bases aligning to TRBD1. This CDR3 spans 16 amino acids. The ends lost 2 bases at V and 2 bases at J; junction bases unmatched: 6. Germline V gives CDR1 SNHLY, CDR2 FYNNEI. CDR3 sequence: CASSESWDRTYNEQFF. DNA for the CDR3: TGTGCCAGCAGTGAAAGTTGGGACAGAACCTACAATGAGCAGTTCTTC.

CDR3 DNA sequence: TGTGCCAGCAGCCCCCGAGCGGGTGAAGAGACCCAGTACTTC. Translating gives CASSPRAGEETQYF. J is TRBJ2-5 and V is TRBV5-5, with TRBD2 as a possible D gene (6 bases). CDR1 and CDR2 from the germline V gene are SGHKS and YYEKEE (reference sequence). The V end was cut by 4 bases, the J end by 3 bases, with 13 bases between. The CDR3 has 14 residues.

CDR3 sequence reads: CASSIGLAGETQYF. CDR3 bases: TGTGCCAGTAGTATAGGTCTAGCGGGAGAGACCCAGTACTTC. This sequence joins TRBV19 and TRBJ2-5; TRBD2 aligns across 8 bases. With V trimmed by 1 base and J by 4 bases, 2 bases remained unmatched. The CDR3 spans 14 residues. Germline V gene lookup returns CDR1 LNHDA and CDR2 SQIVND (reference sequence).

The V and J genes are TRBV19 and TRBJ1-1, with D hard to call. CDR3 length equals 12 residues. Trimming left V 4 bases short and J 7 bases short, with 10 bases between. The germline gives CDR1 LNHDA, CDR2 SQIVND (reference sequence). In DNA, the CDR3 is TGTGCCAGTAGTACGGGAACTCGTGAAGCTTTCTTT. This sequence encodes CASSTGTREAFF.

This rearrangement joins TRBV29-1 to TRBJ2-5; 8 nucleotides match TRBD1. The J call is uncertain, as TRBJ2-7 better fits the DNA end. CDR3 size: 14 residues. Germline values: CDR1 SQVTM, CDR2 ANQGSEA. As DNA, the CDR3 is TGCAGCGTTGGAGAGACAGGGGAAGGCCACGAGCAGTACTTC. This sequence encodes CSVGETGEGHEQYF.

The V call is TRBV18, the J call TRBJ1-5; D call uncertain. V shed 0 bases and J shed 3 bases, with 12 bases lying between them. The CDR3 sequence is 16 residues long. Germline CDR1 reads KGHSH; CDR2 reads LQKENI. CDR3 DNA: TGTGCCAGCTCACCACCCGGGAGTAAAATCAATCAGCCCCAGCATTTT. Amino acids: CASSPPGSKINQPQHF.

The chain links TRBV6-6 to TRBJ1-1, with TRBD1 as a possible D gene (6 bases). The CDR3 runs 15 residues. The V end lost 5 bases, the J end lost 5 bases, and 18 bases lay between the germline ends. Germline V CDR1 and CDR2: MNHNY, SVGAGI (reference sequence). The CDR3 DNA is TGTGCCAGCAGTGAGACGGGGGGGCGGAATACTGAAGCTTTCTTT. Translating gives CASSETGGRNTEAFF.

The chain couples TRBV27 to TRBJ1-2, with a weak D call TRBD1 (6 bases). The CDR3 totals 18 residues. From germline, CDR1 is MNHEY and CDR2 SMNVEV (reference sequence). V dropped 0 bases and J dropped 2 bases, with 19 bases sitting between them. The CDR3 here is CASSLSQTQGLGNYGYTF. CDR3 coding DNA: TGTGCCAGCAGTTTATCTCAGACACAGGGCTTGGGGAACTATGGCTACACCTTC.

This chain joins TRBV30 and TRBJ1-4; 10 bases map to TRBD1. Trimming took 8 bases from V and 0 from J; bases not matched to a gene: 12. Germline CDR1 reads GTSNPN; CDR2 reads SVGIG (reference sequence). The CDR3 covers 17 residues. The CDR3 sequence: CAGTGTGVFATNEKLFF. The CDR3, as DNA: TGTGCCGGTACCGGGACAGGGGTTTTCGCAACTAATGAAAAACTGTTTTTT.

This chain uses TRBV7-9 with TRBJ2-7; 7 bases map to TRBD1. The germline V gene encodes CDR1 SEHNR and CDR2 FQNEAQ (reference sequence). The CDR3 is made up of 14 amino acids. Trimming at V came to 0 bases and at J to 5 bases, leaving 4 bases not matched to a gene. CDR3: CASSLAGGPHEQYF. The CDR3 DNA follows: TGTGCCAGCAGCTTAGCAGGGGGCCCTCACGAGCAGTACTTC.

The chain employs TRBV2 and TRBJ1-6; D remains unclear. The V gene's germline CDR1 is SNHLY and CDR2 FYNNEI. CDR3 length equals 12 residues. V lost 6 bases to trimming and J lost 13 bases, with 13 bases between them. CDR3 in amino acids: CASRTPGGPLHF. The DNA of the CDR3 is TGTGCCAGCAGGACACCCGGAGGCCCCCTCCACTTT.

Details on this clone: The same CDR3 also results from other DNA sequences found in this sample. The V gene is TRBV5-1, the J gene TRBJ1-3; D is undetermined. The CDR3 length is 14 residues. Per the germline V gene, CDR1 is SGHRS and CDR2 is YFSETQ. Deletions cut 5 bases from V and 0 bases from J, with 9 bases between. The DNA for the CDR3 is TGCGCCAGCAGTGGCGGCAGCTCTGGAAACACCATATATTTT. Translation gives CASSGGSSGNTIYF. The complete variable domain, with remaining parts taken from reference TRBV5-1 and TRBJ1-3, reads KAGVTQTPRYLIKTRGQQVTLSCSPISGHRSVSWYQQTPGQGLQFLFEYFSETQRNKGNFPGRFSGRQFSNSRSEMNVSTLELGDSALYLCASSGGSSGNTIYFGEGSWLTVV.

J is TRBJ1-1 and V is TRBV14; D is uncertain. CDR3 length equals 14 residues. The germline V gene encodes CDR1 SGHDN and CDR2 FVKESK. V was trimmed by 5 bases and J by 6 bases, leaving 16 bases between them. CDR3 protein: CASSKRGLVPEAFF. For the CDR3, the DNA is TGTGCCAGCAGCAAGCGCGGTCTGGTCCCTGAAGCTTTCTTT. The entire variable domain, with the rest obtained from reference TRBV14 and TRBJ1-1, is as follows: EAGVTQFPSHSVIEKGQTVTLRCDPISGHDNLYWYRRVMGKEIKFLLHFVKESKQDESGMPNNRFLAERTGGTYSTLKVQPAELEDSGVYFCASSKRGLVPEAFFGQGTRLTVV.

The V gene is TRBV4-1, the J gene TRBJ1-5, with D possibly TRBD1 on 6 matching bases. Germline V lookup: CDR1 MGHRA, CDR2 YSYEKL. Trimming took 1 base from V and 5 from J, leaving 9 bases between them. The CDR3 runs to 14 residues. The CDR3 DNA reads TGCGCCAGCAGCCAAGTAGGGGGGGATCAGCCCCAGCATTTT. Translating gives CASSQVGGDQPQHF.

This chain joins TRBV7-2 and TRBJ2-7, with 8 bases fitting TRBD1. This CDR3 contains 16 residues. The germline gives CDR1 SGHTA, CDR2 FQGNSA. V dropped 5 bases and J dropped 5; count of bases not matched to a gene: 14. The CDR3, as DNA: TGTGCCAGCAGCCGCTGGACAGGGTTTGGGTACGACGAGCAGTACTTC. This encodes CASSRWTGFGYDEQYF. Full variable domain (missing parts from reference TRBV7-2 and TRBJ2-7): GAGVSQSPSNKVTEKGKDVELRCDPISGHTALYWYRQSLGQGLEFLIYFQGNSAPDKSGLPSDRFSAERTGGSVSTLTIQRTQQEDSAVYLCASSRWTGFGYDEQYFGPGTRLTVT.

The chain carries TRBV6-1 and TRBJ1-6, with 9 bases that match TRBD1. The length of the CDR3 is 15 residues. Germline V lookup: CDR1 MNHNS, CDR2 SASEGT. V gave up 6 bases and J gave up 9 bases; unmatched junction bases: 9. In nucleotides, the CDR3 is TGTGCCAGCAGGGGACCGGGACAGGGCGCTTCACCCCTCCACTTT. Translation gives CASRGPGQGASPLHF.

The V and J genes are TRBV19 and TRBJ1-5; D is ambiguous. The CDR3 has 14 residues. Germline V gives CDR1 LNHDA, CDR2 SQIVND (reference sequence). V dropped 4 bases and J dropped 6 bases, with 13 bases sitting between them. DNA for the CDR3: TGTGCCAGTAGTAGCCGGGATCCGAGTCAGCCCCAGCATTTT. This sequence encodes CASSSRDPSQPQHF.

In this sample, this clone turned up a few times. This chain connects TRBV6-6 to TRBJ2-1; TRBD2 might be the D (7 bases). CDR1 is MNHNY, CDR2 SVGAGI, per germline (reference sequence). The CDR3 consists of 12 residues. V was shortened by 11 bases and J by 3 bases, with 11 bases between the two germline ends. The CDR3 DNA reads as TGTGCCGGGGGGGCCTTCTACAATGAGCAGTTCTTC. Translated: CAGGAFYNEQFF.

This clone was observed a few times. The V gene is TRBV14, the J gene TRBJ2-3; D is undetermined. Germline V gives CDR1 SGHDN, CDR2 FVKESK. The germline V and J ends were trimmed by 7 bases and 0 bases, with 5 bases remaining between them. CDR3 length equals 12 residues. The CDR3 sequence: CASTGSTDTQYF. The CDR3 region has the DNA TGTGCCAGCACGGGTAGCACAGATACGCAGTATTTT.

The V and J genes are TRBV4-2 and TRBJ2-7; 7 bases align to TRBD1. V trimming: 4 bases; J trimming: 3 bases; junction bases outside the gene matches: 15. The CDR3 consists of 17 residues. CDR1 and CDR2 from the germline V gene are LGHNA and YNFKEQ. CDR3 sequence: CASSPDVTGRTVYEQYF. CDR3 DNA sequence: TGTGCCAGCAGCCCGGACGTGACAGGGAGAACCGTCTACGAGCAGTACTTC.

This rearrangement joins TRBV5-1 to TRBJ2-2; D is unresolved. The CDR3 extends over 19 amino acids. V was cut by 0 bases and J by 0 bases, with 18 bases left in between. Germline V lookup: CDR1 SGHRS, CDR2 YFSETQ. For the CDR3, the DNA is TGCGCCAGCAGCTTGGACAGCTTTCCATCCTCCGCGAACACCGGGGAGCTGTTTTTT. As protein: CASSLDSFPSSANTGELFF. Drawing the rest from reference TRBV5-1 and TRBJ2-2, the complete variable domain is KAGVTQTPRYLIKTRGQQVTLSCSPISGHRSVSWYQQTPGQGLQFLFEYFSETQRNKGNFPGRFSGRQFSNSRSEMNVSTLELGDSALYLCASSLDSFPSSANTGELFFGEGSRLTVL.

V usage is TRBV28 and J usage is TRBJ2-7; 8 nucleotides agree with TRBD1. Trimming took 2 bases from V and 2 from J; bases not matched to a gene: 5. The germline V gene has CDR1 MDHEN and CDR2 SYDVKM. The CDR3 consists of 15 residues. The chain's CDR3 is CASSLGAGGAYEQYF. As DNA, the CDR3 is TGTGCCAGCAGTTTAGGCGCAGGGGGCGCCTACGAGCAGTACTTC.

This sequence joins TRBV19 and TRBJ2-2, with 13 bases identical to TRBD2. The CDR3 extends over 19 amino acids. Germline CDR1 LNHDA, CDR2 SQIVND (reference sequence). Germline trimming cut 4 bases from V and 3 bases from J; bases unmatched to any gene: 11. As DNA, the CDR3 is TGTGCCAGTAGTACCACTCGGACTAGCGGGGGCGTCGACACCGGGGAGCTGTTTTTT. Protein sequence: CASSTTRTSGGVDTGELFF.

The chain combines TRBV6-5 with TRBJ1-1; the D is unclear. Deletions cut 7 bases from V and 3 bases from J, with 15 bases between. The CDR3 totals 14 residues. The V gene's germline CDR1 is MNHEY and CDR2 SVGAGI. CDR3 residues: CASKPPEAYTEAFF. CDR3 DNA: TGTGCCAGCAAGCCCCCTGAGGCTTACACTGAAGCTTTCTTT.

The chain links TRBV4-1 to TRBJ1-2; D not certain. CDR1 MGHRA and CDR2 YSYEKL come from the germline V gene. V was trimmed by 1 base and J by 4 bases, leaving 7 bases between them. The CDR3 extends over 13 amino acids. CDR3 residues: CASSQASVYGYTF. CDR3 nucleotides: TGCGCCAGCAGCCAAGCGTCAGTCTATGGCTACACCTTC.